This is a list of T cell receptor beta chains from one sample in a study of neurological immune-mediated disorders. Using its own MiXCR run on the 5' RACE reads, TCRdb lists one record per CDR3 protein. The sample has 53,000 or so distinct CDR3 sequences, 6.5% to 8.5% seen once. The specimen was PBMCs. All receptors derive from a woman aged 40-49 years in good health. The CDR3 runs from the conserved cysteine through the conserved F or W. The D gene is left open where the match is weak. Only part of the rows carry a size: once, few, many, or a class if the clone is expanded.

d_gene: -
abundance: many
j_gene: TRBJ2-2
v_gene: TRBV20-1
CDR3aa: CSASYSYTQLFF
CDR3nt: TGCAGTGCTAGTTACAGCTACACGCAGCTGTTTTTT

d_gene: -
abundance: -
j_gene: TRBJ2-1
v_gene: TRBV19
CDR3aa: CASSIRSYNEQFF
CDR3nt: TGTGCCAGTAGTATTCGTTCCTACAATGAGCAGTTCTTC

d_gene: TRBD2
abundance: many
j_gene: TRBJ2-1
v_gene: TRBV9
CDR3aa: CASSGQTSGGPLEQFF
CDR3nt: TGTGCCAGCAGCGGCCAGACTAGCGGGGGCCCGTTAGAGCAGTTCTTC

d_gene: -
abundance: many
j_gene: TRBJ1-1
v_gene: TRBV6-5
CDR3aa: CASSYEGSTEAFF
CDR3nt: TGTGCCAGCAGTTACGAGGGGAGCACTGAAGCTTTCTTT

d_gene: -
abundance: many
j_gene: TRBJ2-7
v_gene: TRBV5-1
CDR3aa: CASSLTQGILGEQYF
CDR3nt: TGCGCCAGCAGCTTAACACAGGGAATACTCGGCGAGCAGTACTTC

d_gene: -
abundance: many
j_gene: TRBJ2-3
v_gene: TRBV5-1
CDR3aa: CASSGFDAVSTDTQYF
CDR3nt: TGCGCCAGCAGCGGCTTTGACGCAGTAAGCACAGATACGCAGTATTTT

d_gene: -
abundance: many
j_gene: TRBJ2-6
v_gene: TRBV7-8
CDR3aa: CASSEPVQMSSGANVLTF
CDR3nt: TGTGCCAGCAGCGAACCGGTACAGATGAGCTCTGGGGCCAACGTCCTGACTTTC

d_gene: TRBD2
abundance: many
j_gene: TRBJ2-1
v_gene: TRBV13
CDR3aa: CASSRSSGGSNEQFF
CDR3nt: TGTGCCAGCAGCCGGTCTAGCGGGGGGTCTAATGAGCAGTTCTTC

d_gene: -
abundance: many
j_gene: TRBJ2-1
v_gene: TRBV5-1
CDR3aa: CASSLKRNEQFF
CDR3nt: TGCGCCAGCAGCTTGAAGCGCAATGAGCAGTTCTTC

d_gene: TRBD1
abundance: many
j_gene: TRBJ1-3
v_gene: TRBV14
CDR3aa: CASSHPRDRGTGNTIYF
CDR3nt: TGTGCCAGCAGCCATCCAAGGGACAGGGGAACTGGAAACACCATATATTTT

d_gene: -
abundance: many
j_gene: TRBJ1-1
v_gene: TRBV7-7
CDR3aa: CASSFSENTEAFF
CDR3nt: TGTGCCAGCAGCTTTTCAGAGAACACTGAAGCTTTCTTT

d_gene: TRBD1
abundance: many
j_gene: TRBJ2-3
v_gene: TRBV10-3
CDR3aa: CAISPPGGDTQYF
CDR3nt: TGTGCCATCAGTCCCCCAGGGGGAGATACGCAGTATTTT

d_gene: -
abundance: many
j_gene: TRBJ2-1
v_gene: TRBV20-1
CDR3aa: CSARGLASYNEQFF
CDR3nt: TGCAGTGCTAGAGGCCTAGCAAGCTACAATGAGCAGTTCTTC

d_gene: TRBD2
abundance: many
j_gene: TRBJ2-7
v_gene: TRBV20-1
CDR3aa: CSARDRAGASYEQYF
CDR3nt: TGCAGTGCTAGAGATCGCGCGGGAGCCTCCTACGAGCAGTACTTC

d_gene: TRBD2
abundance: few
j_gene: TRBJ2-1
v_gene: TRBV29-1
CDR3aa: CSVGSGRDVSYNEQFF
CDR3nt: TGCAGCGTTGGTAGCGGGCGGGATGTGTCCTACAATGAGCAGTTCTTC

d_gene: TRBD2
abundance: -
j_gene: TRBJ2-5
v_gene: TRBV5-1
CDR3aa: CANTLREQETQYF
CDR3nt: TGCGCCAACACCCTGCGGGAGCAAGAGACCCAGTACTTC

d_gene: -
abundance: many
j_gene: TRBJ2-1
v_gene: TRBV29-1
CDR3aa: CSGGSGLYNEQFF
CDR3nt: TGCAGCGGAGGAAGCGGCCTTTACAATGAGCAGTTCTTC

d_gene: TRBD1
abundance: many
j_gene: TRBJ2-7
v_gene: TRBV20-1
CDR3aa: CSATRDRGSEQYF
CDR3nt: TGCAGTGCCACACGGGACAGAGGCTCCGAGCAGTACTTC

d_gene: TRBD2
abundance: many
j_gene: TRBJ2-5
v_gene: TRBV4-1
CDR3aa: CASSQATSGGAGETQYF
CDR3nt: TGCGCCAGCAGCCAAGCGACTAGCGGGGGGGCGGGCGAGACCCAGTACTTC

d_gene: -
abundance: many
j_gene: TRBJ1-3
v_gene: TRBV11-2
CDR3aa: CASSLAGSGNTIYF
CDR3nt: TGTGCCAGCAGCTTAGCAGGATCCGGAAACACCATATATTTT

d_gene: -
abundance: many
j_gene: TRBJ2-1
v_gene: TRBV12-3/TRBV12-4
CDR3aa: CASRTGITYNEQFF
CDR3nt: TGTGCCAGCAGAACGGGCATCACCTACAATGAGCAGTTCTTC

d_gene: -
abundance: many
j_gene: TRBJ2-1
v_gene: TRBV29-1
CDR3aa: CSVGSRDRPYNEQFF
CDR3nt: TGCAGCGTTGGTTCACGGGACCGACCCTACAATGAGCAGTTCTTC

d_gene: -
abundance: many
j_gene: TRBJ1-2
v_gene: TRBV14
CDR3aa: CASSQNRVRYTF
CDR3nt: TGTGCCAGCAGCCAAAACAGGGTTCGATACACCTTC

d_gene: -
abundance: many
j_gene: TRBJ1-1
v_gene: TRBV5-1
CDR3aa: CASSLVNDGTEAFF
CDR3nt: TGCGCCAGCAGCTTGGTGAACGACGGCACTGAAGCTTTCTTT

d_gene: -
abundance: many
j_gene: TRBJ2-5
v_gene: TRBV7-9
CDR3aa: CASSFVGAETQYF
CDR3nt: TGTGCCAGCAGCTTTGTGGGCGCAGAGACCCAGTACTTC

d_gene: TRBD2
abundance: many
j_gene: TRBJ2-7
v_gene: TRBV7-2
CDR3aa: CASSPQRGSSYEQYF
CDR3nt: TGTGCCAGCAGCCCCCAGCGGGGGAGCTCCTACGAGCAGTACTTC

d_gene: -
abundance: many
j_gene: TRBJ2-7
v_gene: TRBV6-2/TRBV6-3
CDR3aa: CASIHRRGSAPSEQYF
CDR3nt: TGTGCCAGCATCCACCGGCGGGGCAGCGCCCCATCCGAGCAGTACTTC

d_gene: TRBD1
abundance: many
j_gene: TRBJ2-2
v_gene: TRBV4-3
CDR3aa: CASSQDIGQGISGELFF
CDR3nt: TGCGCCAGCAGCCAAGATATCGGACAGGGAATCTCCGGGGAGCTGTTTTTT